A single sample gave rise to the 23 T cell receptor beta chains below, sequenced in a study of OX40 agonist ivuxolimab in advanced cancers. Libraries were constructed by the immunoSEQ multiplex PCR assay. The clones in this table, taken by TCRdb from immuneACCESS, are in-frame only. Not every clone is retained; where verified, under half of the shortfall comes from an unresolved V gene, and the cause of the rest is unknown. The sample table lists about 88,000 clones, 85% of them with a count of one. The leading ten clones occupy 0.2% to 0.25% of the sample. Here the sequenced sample was CD4+ or CD8+ T cells sorted from blood, taken in a trial of the OX40 agonist ivuxolimab. The receptors come from an adult with an advanced solid tumor such as melanoma, head and neck, liver or kidney cancer.

The rearrangement joins TRBV5-6 to TRBJ1-2; D not certain. Trimming cost V 2 bases and J 4 bases, with 12 bases left between them. Germline CDR1 SGHDT, CDR2 YYEEEE. This CDR3 spans 14 amino acids. DNA of the CDR3: TGTGCCAGCAGCTTCCGAGAAGGTTTCTATGGCTACACCTTC. This codes for CASSFREGFYGYTF.

This rearrangement joins TRBV9 to TRBJ2-6; D is possibly TRBD2 (5 bases). In germline, CDR1 is SGDLS, CDR2 YYNGEE. V lost 0 bases and J lost 2, with 15 bases in between. The CDR3 consists of 18 residues. Here the CDR3 reads CASSVGPTRGPGANVLTF. The CDR3 nucleotides read TGTGCCAGCAGCGTAGGCCCAACCCGGGGTCCTGGGGCCAACGTCCTGACTTTC.

V gene TRBV27 combines with J gene TRBJ2-1, with unresolved D. The ends were cut back, 2 bases at V and 0 bases at J, with 11 bases in the middle. Per germline, CDR1 MNHEY and CDR2 SMNVEV (reference sequence). The CDR3 spans 16 residues. The CDR3: CASSLGDLVSYNEQFF. CDR3 coding DNA: TGTGCCAGCAGTTTAGGGGATTTGGTCTCCTACAATGAGCAGTTCTTC.

V usage is TRBV18 and J usage is TRBJ2-5; no definite D call. The CDR3 covers 14 residues. Between the trimmed V and J ends, which lost 3 bases and 1 base, there was a span of 9 bases. The V gene's germline CDR1 is KGHSH and CDR2 LQKENI. CDR3: CASSPLPVQETQYF. Written as DNA, the CDR3 is TGTGCCAGCTCACCTCTCCCCGTCCAAGAGACCCAGTACTTC.

V and J are TRBV28 and TRBJ1-5; TRBD1 agrees at 11 bases. The CDR3 is 17 residues long. The ends lost 7 bases at V and 0 bases at J; junction bases unmatched: 8. From germline, CDR1 is MDHEN and CDR2 SYDVKM. CDR3 residues: CASKRTGGRYSNQPQHF. The CDR3 DNA reads as TGTGCCAGCAAACGGACAGGGGGCCGATATAGCAATCAGCCCCAGCATTTT.

The V gene is TRBV29-1, the J gene TRBJ2-4, with no clear D. Looked up from germline, CDR1 is SQVTM and CDR2 is ANQGSEA. The CDR3 spans 11 residues. Trimming pared 2 bases from V and 8 bases from J, leaving 7 bases between. The CDR3 coding sequence is TGCAGCGTTGAACGAGGTTACATTCAGTACTTC. It specifies CSVERGYIQYF.

The rearrangement links TRBV5-1 to TRBJ1-6; the D is unclear. In germline, CDR1 is SGHRS, CDR2 YFSETQ. Trimming took 2 bases from V and 8 from J, leaving 14 bases between them. This CDR3 is built from 15 residues. CDR3 residues: CASSFSFVSDSPLHF. CDR3 DNA sequence: TGCGCCAGCAGCTTCTCATTCGTTTCCGATTCACCCCTCCACTTT.

The chain employs TRBV18 and TRBJ1-2, with 9 bases identical to TRBD1. The CDR3 is 15 residues long. V was pared by 3 bases and J by 2 bases, with 4 bases of the junction left unmatched. CDR1 and CDR2 from the germline V gene are KGHSH and LQKENI. CDR3 DNA: TGTGCCAGCTCACCGGGACAGGGCCCGAACTATGGCTACACCTTC. It encodes CASSPGQGPNYGYTF.

V gene TRBV6-5 combines with J gene TRBJ2-3, with TRBD1 identical over 8 bases. V gave up 6 bases and J gave up 2 bases; unmatched junction bases: 7. Germline CDR1 reads MNHEY; CDR2 reads SVGAGI. This CDR3 contains 15 residues. The DNA for the CDR3 is TGTGCCAGCAGCCGACCGGGACAGGCCACAGATACGCAGTATTTT. It encodes CASSRPGQATDTQYF.

The rearrangement uses TRBV5-6 and TRBJ2-1; perhaps TRBD2 as D (5 bases). Germline-derived CDR1 and CDR2 are SGHDT and YYEEEE. CDR3 size: 14 residues. The V end was cut by 4 bases, the J end by 9 bases, with 17 bases between. The CDR3 sequence: CASSLRTPGGEQFF. DNA for the CDR3: TGTGCCAGCAGCCTTAGGACTCCCGGCGGTGAGCAGTTCTTC.

This rearrangement joins TRBV5-1 to TRBJ1-1; maybe TRBD1 (6 bases). Germline loops: CDR1 SGHRS, CDR2 YFSETQ. CDR3 length equals 15 residues. The V and J ends lost 2 bases and 3 bases respectively, with 14 bases between them. CDR3 amino acids: CASSFQGRGDTEAFF. CDR3 sequence (DNA): TGCGCCAGCAGCTTTCAGGGGAGGGGTGACACTGAAGCTTTCTTT.

This chain joins TRBV19 and TRBJ1-4; no clear D. In germline, CDR1 is LNHDA, CDR2 SQIVND (reference sequence). V lost 5 bases, J lost 5 bases, and 15 bases lay in between. The CDR3 length is 15 residues. The CDR3 DNA reads as TGTGCCAGTAGTGTTACAGCTACACCCAATGAAAAACTGTTTTTT. It encodes CASSVTATPNEKLFF.

V usage is TRBV5-1 and J usage is TRBJ1-2; 9 bases fit TRBD1. Germline V gene lookup returns CDR1 SGHRS and CDR2 YFSETQ. With 2 bases clipped from V and 4 bases from J, the junction kept 3 bases outside the gene matches. The CDR3 covers 14 residues. CDR3 protein: CASSLTGGLYGYTF. CDR3 coding DNA: TGCGCCAGCAGCTTAACAGGGGGCCTCTATGGCTACACCTTC.

The chain joins TRBV4-2 to TRBJ2-3, with TRBD2 identical over 15 bases. Trimming at V came to 5 bases and at J to 3 bases, leaving 3 bases not matched to a gene. The germline V gene has CDR1 LGHNA and CDR2 YNFKEQ. This CDR3 is built from 16 residues. The chain's CDR3 is CASSIGTSGGTDTQYF. The CDR3 coding sequence is TGTGCCAGCAGCATCGGGACTAGCGGGGGGACAGATACGCAGTATTTT.

The chain couples TRBV7-8 to TRBJ2-7; no definite D call. The CDR3 covers 16 residues. Germline CDR1 SGHVS, CDR2 FQNEAQ. Trimming pared 0 bases from V and 2 bases from J, leaving 14 bases between. CDR3 nucleotide sequence: TGTGCCAGCAGCTTAGCTGCCCGGGCGCTTACCTACGAGCAGTACTTC. Encoded protein: CASSLAARALTYEQYF.

The rearrangement joins TRBV29-1 to TRBJ2-3; possibly TRBD2 for D (5 bases). From germline, CDR1 is SQVTM and CDR2 ANQGSEA. Trimming pared 8 bases from V and 2 bases from J, leaving 17 bases between. The CDR3 covers 14 residues. In DNA, the CDR3 is TGCAGCAGTGACCGGGGTTTAGCCACAGATACGCAGTATTTT. Encoded protein: CSSDRGLATDTQYF.

The rearrangement joins TRBV19 to TRBJ2-7; TRBD2 might be the D (5 bases). The CDR3 is 14 amino acids. Germline V CDR1 and CDR2: LNHDA, SQIVND (reference sequence). V was pared by 6 bases and J by 1 base, with 13 bases between. The CDR3 region has the DNA TGTGCCAGTAGCATCCGAGCGGAATCCTACGAGCAGTACTTC. Its protein is CASSIRAESYEQYF.

The chain employs TRBV9 and TRBJ2-2, with 10 bases lining up with TRBD2. J lost 2 bases, V lost 3 bases, and 10 bases had no gene match. There are 18 residues in the CDR3. Germline CDR1 reads SGDLS; CDR2 reads YYNGEE. The CDR3 protein is CASSDPPVAGGNTGELFF. The CDR3 region has the DNA TGTGCCAGCAGCGACCCCCCGGTAGCGGGAGGTAACACCGGGGAGCTGTTTTTT.

This clone occurred once. This specimen includes other DNA sequences encoding the same CDR3. The chain joins TRBV5-1 to TRBJ2-4; D may be TRBD2 (5 bases). Germline CDR1 SGHRS, CDR2 YFSETQ. The CDR3 covers 14 residues. Trimming left V 2 bases short and J 3 bases short, with 9 bases between. CDR3 sequence reads: CASSLQGGKNIQYF. The CDR3 nucleotides read TGCGCCAGCAGCTTACAAGGAGGCAAAAACATTCAGTACTTC.

The chain uses TRBV6-1 and TRBJ2-7; the D is unclear. The germline V gene has CDR1 MNHNS and CDR2 SASEGT. There are 15 residues in the CDR3. Trimming cost V 2 bases and J 4 bases, with 15 bases left between them. This chain's CDR3 is CASSELRTTAYEQYF. CDR3 DNA sequence: TGTGCCAGCAGTGAACTGAGAACCACCGCGTACGAGCAGTACTTC.

This clone showed up just a few times. The chain is built from TRBV6-1 and TRBJ1-6, with D perhaps TRBD1 (5 bases). V gave up 11 bases and J gave up 10 bases, with 21 bases separating them. Germline CDR1 reads MNHNS; CDR2 reads SASEGT. The CDR3 sequence is 14 residues long. CDR3 nucleotides: TGTGCCGGCGGGAGGGGCTCAGGGACCTCACCCCTCCACTTT. Translated: CAGGRGSGTSPLHF.

This rearrangement joins TRBV10-3 to TRBJ1-1; perhaps TRBD1 as D (5 bases). Germline V gene lookup returns CDR1 ENHRY and CDR2 SYGVKD. With 10 bases removed from V and 2 bases from J, the gap between germline ends came to 17 bases. The CDR3 contains 14 residues. CDR3 amino acids: CATRAGGLNTEAFF. DNA of the CDR3: TGTGCCACCCGAGCCGGGGGTCTCAACACTGAAGCTTTCTTT.

The chain employs TRBV27 and TRBJ2-7, with 9 bases aligning to TRBD1. The V segment lost 5 bases and the J segment 6 bases; nucleotides outside the gene matches: 14. Germline CDR1 reads MNHEY; CDR2 reads SMNVEV (reference sequence). The CDR3 is made up of 16 amino acids. CDR3 protein: CASSPHRGRKLREQYV. In nucleotides, the CDR3 is TGTGCCAGCAGTCCTCACAGGGGGCGTAAACTTCGCGAGCAGTACGTC.